This is a list of T cell receptor beta chains from one sample in a study of somatic mutations in cytotoxic T cells in rheumatoid arthritis. Sequencing used immunoSEQ multiplex PCR; TCRdb keeps in-frame clones, though not all of them. The data show 15,000 to 20,000 clones, 70% to 90% seen once. Sequenced input: CD8+ T cells sorted from blood. These receptors were collected from an adult with rheumatoid arthritis. Both conserved end residues are part of each CDR3. D genes are given only for firm matches. Part of the rows lack a size; the others show once, few, many or a class for expanded clones.

d_gene | j_gene | v_gene | abundance | CDR3nt | CDR3aa
- | TRBJ2-3 | TRBV7-6 | - | TGTGCCAGCGGAGGGCTACAGGGTTCTTACGACACAGATACGCAGTATTTT | CASGGLQGSYDTDTQYF
- | TRBJ2-5 | TRBV7-9 | - | TGTGCCAGCGGCGCCCCGGATGTGGGGCAAGAGACCCAGTACTTC | CASGAPDVGQETQYF
- | TRBJ1-3 | TRBV10-1 | - | TGCGCCAGTCACCACGGGAGCGCCGGAAACACCATATATTTT | CASHHGSAGNTIYF
- | TRBJ1-2 | TRBV4-3 | - | TGCGCCAGCAGCAATAGCGGTTTCTCTAACTATGGCTACACCTTC | CASSNSGFSNYGYTF
- | TRBJ2-5 | TRBV11-1 | few | TGTGCCAGCAGCTCAAGACAGGAGACCCAGTACTTC | CASSSRQETQYF
TRBD2 | TRBJ2-7 | TRBV28 | medium-sized | TGTGCCAGCAGTTCGAGGACTAGCCCTCCCTACGAGCAGTACTTC | CASSSRTSPPYEQYF
TRBD1 | TRBJ2-7 | TRBV7-3 | - | TGTGCCAGCAGCTTGGACAGGGGTAGCAACGAGCAGTACTTC | CASSLDRGSNEQYF
- | TRBJ1-2 | TRBV20-1 | - | TGCAGAGTAGGGGAGGGAGGCTACACCTTC | CRVGEGGYTF
- | TRBJ1-5 | TRBV19 | - | TGTGCCAGTAGTATTTGGGAGGGACAGCCCCAGCATTTT | CASSIWEGQPQHF
- | TRBJ2-2 | TRBV4-3 | - | TGCGCCAGCAGCTCATACAGGTCCACCGGGGAGCTGTTTTTT | CASSSYRSTGELFF
TRBD1 | TRBJ1-5 | TRBV28 | - | TGTGCCAGCAATCCGGACAGGGACGTCCAGCCCCAGCATTTT | CASNPDRDVQPQHF
- | TRBJ2-7 | TRBV30 | once | TGTGCCTGGACCGAGGGCACAGGGCTGGGCGAGCAGTACTTC | CAWTEGTGLGEQYF
- | TRBJ2-1 | TRBV7-9 | - | TGTGCCAGCAGCTTAAGTCAGGCAGGGCCCTCCAATGAGCAGTTCTTC | CASSLSQAGPSNEQFF
- | TRBJ2-7 | TRBV25-1 | - | TGTGCCAGCATGGACGGACCCTACGAGCAGTACTTC | CASMDGPYEQYF
TRBD2 | TRBJ2-1 | TRBV10-3 | once | TGTGCCATCAGACTAAGCGGGAGGGATATTAATGAGCAGTTCTTC | CAIRLSGRDINEQFF
- | TRBJ1-1 | TRBV4-3 | - | TGCGCCAGCAGCCAAGAGGGCATTGGGGGGGCGAACACTGAAGCTTTCTTT | CASSQEGIGGANTEAFF
- | TRBJ2-3 | TRBV6-1 | - | TGTGCCAGCAGTGAAGGCGGTAATACGCAGTATTTT | CASSEGGNTQYF
TRBD1 | TRBJ2-3 | TRBV5-1 | - | TGCGCCAGCACTGGGACAGGGGGATTGGGAGATACGCAGTATTTT | CASTGTGGLGDTQYF
- | TRBJ1-1 | TRBV7-9 | - | TGTGCCAGCACCCGAAAGGTGACTGAAGCTTTCTTT | CASTRKVTEAFF
- | TRBJ2-2 | TRBV4-1 | - | TGCGCCAGCAGCCAAGGGCCTCAGTCGATGGTCGAGGCCGGGGAGCTGTTTTTT | CASSQGPQSMVEAGELFF
TRBD1 | TRBJ2-7 | TRBV2 | few | TGTGCCAGCAGTTCGGGACAGCCCTACGAGCAGTACTTC | CASSSGQPYEQYF
TRBD1 | TRBJ2-1 | TRBV6-6 | - | TGTGCCAGCAGTCCCCGGGACAGGGTCAATGAGCAGTTCTTC | CASSPRDRVNEQFF
TRBD1 | TRBJ1-6 | TRBV5-1 | - | TGCGCCAGCAGCCCGCTGACAGGGAATAAAGCCCTCCACTTT | CASSPLTGNKALHF
- | TRBJ1-3 | TRBV7-9 | - | TGTGCCAGCAGCTCCGGTGAGAGCTCTGGAAACACCATATATTTT | CASSSGESSGNTIYF
TRBD2 | TRBJ2-7 | TRBV7-9 | - | TGTGCCAGCAGCCCACCCGAAGCGGGGGGACCCTACGAGCAGTACTTC | CASSPPEAGGPYEQYF
TRBD2 | TRBJ2-5 | TRBV28 | - | TGTGCCAGCAGTTTATTAACTAGCGGAGGATATAGGGAGACCCAGTACTTC | CASSLLTSGGYRETQYF
- | TRBJ1-5 | TRBV28 | few | TGTGCCAGCAGCTACTTGGGGAATAGCAATCAGCCCCAGCATTTT | CASSYLGNSNQPQHF
- | TRBJ2-1 | TRBV7-6 | once | TGTGCCAGCAGCTTAACCGGGACCTCCTACAATGAGCAGTTCTTC | CASSLTGTSYNEQFF
- | TRBJ2-3 | TRBV4-3 | once | TGCGCCAGCAGCCAAGGAGCTTCGGGAGCCGATACGCAGTATTTT | CASSQGASGADTQYF
- | TRBJ2-7 | TRBV9 | - | TGTGCCAGCAGCCCCCAGGGTCTCGACGAGCAGTACTTC | CASSPQGLDEQYF
TRBD2 | TRBJ2-7 | TRBV11-1 | - | TGTGCCAGCAGCCGCGGGACTAGCGGGGCGCCCGAGCAGTACTTC | CASSRGTSGAPEQYF
- | TRBJ2-1 | TRBV6-6 | - | TGTGCCAGCAGTTACCTTGCCCGTGATGAGCAGTTCTTC | CASSYLARDEQFF
- | TRBJ1-1 | TRBV6-5 | - | TGTGCCAGCACCGCTTCGCAGGTCCTGAACACTGAAGCTTTCTTT | CASTASQVLNTEAFF
- | TRBJ2-5 | TRBV28 | - | TGTGCCAGCAGTACCCGAGGGGGGGCTTGGGAGACCCAGTACTTC | CASSTRGGAWETQYF
- | TRBJ2-1 | TRBV7-2 | few | TGTGCCAGCAGCTTAGTCGGTGAGCAGTTCTTC | CASSLVGEQFF
TRBD2 | TRBJ2-7 | TRBV18 | - | TGTGCCAGCTCACCGGGACTAGCGGGAGCCCACGAGCAGTACTTC | CASSPGLAGAHEQYF
TRBD2 | TRBJ2-1 | TRBV7-8 | - | TGTGCCAGCAGCTTAGACCGGACTAGTGAGAATGAGCAGTTCTTC | CASSLDRTSENEQFF
TRBD2 | TRBJ2-5 | TRBV4-3 | - | TGCGCCAGCGGCCAAGATTGGAGGGAGGGGACCTTCCTGGGGGGCCAGTACTTC | CASGQDWREGTFLGGQYF
- | TRBJ1-6 | TRBV4-1 | - | TGCGCCAGCAGCCAAGAAGGGAGCTCCTATAATTCACCCCTCCACTTT | CASSQEGSSYNSPLHF
- | TRBJ2-1 | TRBV6-4 | - | TGTGCCAGCAGCGCCGACCCCGGACCCTACAATGAGCAGTTCTTC | CASSADPGPYNEQFF
TRBD1 | TRBJ1-1 | TRBV10-3 | - | TGTGCCATCAGTGCCGGGACAGGGGGGCAGAACACTGAAGCTTTCTTT | CAISAGTGGQNTEAFF
- | TRBJ2-1 | TRBV6-5 | once | TGTGCCAGCAGTTTCTCAGCAGGGGGGGGCTACAATGAGCAGTTCTTC | CASSFSAGGGYNEQFF
- | TRBJ2-3 | TRBV5-1 | - | TGCGCCAGCAGCTTGATTCTGGACAGAACAGATACGCAGTATTTT | CASSLILDRTDTQYF
TRBD2 | TRBJ2-4 | TRBV14 | - | TGTGCCAGCAGCCAAGCCGGGGGGTTGGGCATTCAGTACTTC | CASSQAGGLGIQYF
- | TRBJ2-6 | TRBV6-1 | - | TGTGCCAGCAGTGAAGCGAGGTATACGGGATGGGACCTCAGAGCTGGGGCCAACGTCCTGACTTTC | CASSEARYTGWDLRAGANVLTF
TRBD2 | TRBJ2-1 | TRBV27 | - | TGTGCCAGCACCCGGGCTGGCGGGAGGAATAATGAGCAGTTCTTC | CASTRAGGRNNEQFF
- | TRBJ2-1 | TRBV7-9 | - | TGTGCCAGCAGCTTACGGCGGGGGCCGGGGTTGGAGCAGTTCTTC | CASSLRRGPGLEQFF
TRBD2 | TRBJ2-7 | TRBV4-1 | - | TGCGCCAGCAGCCAGCCGGGACTAGCTCTCTACGAGCAGTACTTC | CASSQPGLALYEQYF
- | TRBJ1-3 | TRBV4-1 | - | TGCGCCAGCAGCCAACCTGGGGTTTACTCTGGAAACACCATATATTTT | CASSQPGVYSGNTIYF
- | TRBJ1-2 | TRBV5-6 | - | TGTGCCAGCAGCCCCGGGACACCCGTCTATGGCTACACCTTC | CASSPGTPVYGYTF
TRBD1 | TRBJ2-6 | TRBV4-3 | - | TGCGCCAGCACAGAAAACGCAGGGGGCGCAAGTGCCAACGTCCTGACTTTC | CASTENAGGASANVLTF
- | TRBJ2-3 | TRBV6-5 | - | TGTGCCAGCAGTTACTCGTCGGGGGATATCACAGATACGCAGTATTTT | CASSYSSGDITDTQYF
TRBD1 | TRBJ2-7 | TRBV19 | - | TGTGCCAGTAGTATTCAGGGGGCGGGCGAGCAGTACTTC | CASSIQGAGEQYF
TRBD2 | TRBJ2-3 | TRBV27 | - | TGTGCCAGCAGGGAGCGGGGGGGCACAGATACGCAGTATTTT | CASRERGGTDTQYF
TRBD1 | TRBJ1-1 | TRBV7-9 | - | TGTGCCAGCAGCTCTCAGGGGGCTGGGGACACTGAAGCTTTCTTT | CASSSQGAGDTEAFF
TRBD1 | TRBJ1-2 | TRBV4-3 | - | TGCGCCAGCAGCCAAGATCGGACAGGGGCATACTATGGCTACACCTTC | CASSQDRTGAYYGYTF
- | TRBJ1-1 | TRBV19 | - | TGTGCCAGTAGTATCAAGGCCGGTAGTGAAGCTTTCTTT | CASSIKAGSEAFF